One and the same sample provided the 24 T cell receptor beta chains below, sequenced in a study of T cell responses to AZD1222 COVID-19 vaccine. Sequencing used immunoSEQ multiplex PCR; TCRdb keeps in-frame clones, though not all of them. The sample carries approximately 150,000 clones, approximately 90% recorded once. Sequences were derived from peripheral blood, sampled on day 0 of AZD1222 vaccination. Receptors were obtained from an adult in good health.

V usage is TRBV6-1 and J usage is TRBJ1-1; a possible D gene is TRBD1 (6 bases). Germline lookup yields CDR1 MNHNS and CDR2 SASEGT. V was trimmed by 3 bases and J by 5 bases, leaving 13 bases between them. This CDR3 comprises 14 residues. As DNA, the CDR3 is TGTGCCAGCAGTGATTTAAGGGGGAGAACTGAAGCTTTCTTT. Protein: CASSDLRGRTEAFF.

CDR3 protein: CSVRTSGSRSYNEQFF. CDR3 nucleotides: TGCAGCGTTAGGACTAGCGGGAGTAGGTCTTACAATGAGCAGTTCTTC. The chain couples TRBV29-1 to TRBJ2-1; 13 bases agree with TRBD2. Trimming removed 5 bases from V and 4 bases from J; junction bases left unmatched: 8. Germline CDR1 SQVTM, CDR2 ANQGSEA. The CDR3 sequence is 16 residues long.

This clone was observed a single time. V usage is TRBV29-1 and J usage is TRBJ2-1, with D possibly TRBD2 on 6 matching bases. The length of the CDR3 is 15 residues. Germline V gene lookup returns CDR1 SQVTM and CDR2 ANQGSEA. The V end was cut by 7 bases, the J end by 4 bases, with 20 bases between. CDR3 nucleotide sequence: TGCAGCGGCCGACTAGGGGACCCCCCTTACAATGAGCAGTTCTTC. This sequence encodes CSGRLGDPPYNEQFF.

The V gene is TRBV4-3, the J gene TRBJ2-7; no reliable D call. Trimming stripped 0 bases from V and 3 bases from J, with 9 bases between. The V gene's germline CDR1 is LGHNA and CDR2 YSLEER. The CDR3 extends over 14 amino acids. The CDR3 nucleotides read TGCGCCAGCAGCCAAGATAGTCAGAGCTACGAGCAGTACTTC. This sequence encodes CASSQDSQSYEQYF.

A few counts support this clone. The chain recombines TRBV5-6 with TRBJ1-5; 9 nucleotides agree with TRBD1. The germline V gene has CDR1 SGHDT and CDR2 YYEEEE. The CDR3 covers 14 residues. The trim removed 4 bases at V and 6 bases at J, leaving 5 bases unmatched. CDR3 residues: CASSPGTGIQPQHF. CDR3 coding DNA: TGTGCCAGCAGCCCAGGGACAGGGATTCAGCCCCAGCATTTT.

The chain recombines TRBV7-8 with TRBJ2-1; no reliable D call. Between the trimmed V and J ends, which lost 6 bases and 8 bases, there was a span of 14 bases. The germline V gene encodes CDR1 SGHVS and CDR2 FQNEAQ. The CDR3 extends over 13 amino acids. The CDR3 protein is CASRLWASDEQFF. The CDR3 DNA reads TGTGCCAGCAGACTGTGGGCCTCGGATGAGCAGTTCTTC. Using reference TRBV7-8 and TRBJ2-1 for the parts outside the CDR3, the full variable domain is GAGVSQSPRYKVAKRGQDVALRCDPISGHVSLFWYQQALGQGPEFLTYFQNEAQLDKSGLPSDRFFAERPEGSVSTLKIQRTQQEDSAVYLCASRLWASDEQFFGPGTRLTVL.

This clone appeared a few times. The chain couples TRBV24-1 to TRBJ2-7, with 7 bases aligning to TRBD2. Trimming removed 8 bases from V and 3 bases from J; junction bases left unmatched: 12. CDR1 is KGHDR, CDR2 SFDVKD, per germline. The CDR3 is made up of 15 amino acids. CDR3 coding DNA: TGTGCCACCACTCTAAGGGACTATCCCAACTACGAGCAGTACTTC. This gives the protein CATTLRDYPNYEQYF.

The chain uses TRBV27 and TRBJ2-1, with 11 bases fitting TRBD2. This CDR3 contains 15 residues. The junction had 6 bases not matched to a gene; V was cut back by 2 bases and J by 9 bases. Germline CDR1 reads MNHEY; CDR2 reads SMNVEV (reference sequence). The CDR3 region is CASSLLLAGDIEQFF. DNA for the CDR3: TGTGCCAGCAGTTTACTACTAGCGGGAGACATTGAGCAGTTCTTC.

The chain is built from TRBV7-9 and TRBJ2-1; 14 positions match TRBD2. Germline values: CDR1 SEHNR, CDR2 FQNEAQ (reference sequence). The V gene end was trimmed by 5 bases and the J gene end by 6 bases; junction bases not matched to a gene: 12. This CDR3 has 18 amino acids. CDR3 region: CASSTTSGTSGSPNEQFF. CDR3 DNA sequence: TGTGCCAGCAGCACTACATCCGGGACTAGCGGGAGTCCCAATGAGCAGTTCTTC.

J is TRBJ2-7 and V is TRBV20-1; D not resolved. Germline assignment: CDR1 DFQATT and CDR2 SNEGSKA (reference sequence). V was shortened by 6 bases and J by 6 bases, with 12 bases between the two germline ends. The CDR3 consists of 11 residues. This chain's CDR3 is CSAIPRPEQYF. The CDR3, as DNA: TGCAGTGCCATCCCAAGGCCCGAGCAGTACTTC.

The V gene is TRBV27, the J gene TRBJ2-1; possible D gene TRBD2, 5 bases. The CDR3 has 20 amino acids. Between the trimmed V and J ends, which lost 3 bases and 0 bases, there was a span of 24 bases. Germline V lookup: CDR1 MNHEY, CDR2 SMNVEV (reference sequence). In DNA, the CDR3 is TGTGCCAGCAGTTTTAGGGCATTCCGGGATCATAGGAGCTCCTACAATGAGCAGTTCTTC. It is translated as CASSFRAFRDHRSSYNEQFF.

The gene calls are TRBV18 and TRBJ2-6; a possible D gene is TRBD1 (6 bases). The germline V gene has CDR1 KGHSH and CDR2 LQKENI. Trimming removed 6 bases at V and 1 base at J, with 10 bases between. The CDR3 runs to 15 residues. The CDR3 spells CASSTTGSGANVLTF. The DNA of the CDR3 is TGTGCCAGCTCGACTACAGGGTCTGGGGCCAACGTCCTGACTTTC.

On this clone itself: A far larger clone differs by one base, so this is likely a read error. This rearrangement joins TRBV12-3 or TRBV12-4 to TRBJ2-7; D ambiguous. V lost 0 bases and J 6 bases, leaving 3 bases between the germline ends. The CDR3 is 11 amino acids. The CDR3 region has the DNA TGTGCCAGCAGTTTAGCCTCCGAGCAGTACTTC. Its translation is CASSLASEQYF.

V is TRBV2 and J is TRBJ1-2; unclear D gene. The CDR3 is made up of 12 amino acids. Trimming took off 5 bases at V and 1 base at J, with 5 bases between the two ends. Germline assignment: CDR1 SNHLY and CDR2 FYNNEI. The CDR3 loop reads CASSRDNYGYTF. The CDR3 DNA reads as TGTGCCAGCAGTCGGGATAACTATGGCTACACCTTC.

V and J are TRBV27 and TRBJ2-7; 9 bases align to TRBD2. This CDR3 region has 14 residues. The V gene end was trimmed by 5 bases and the J gene end by 3 bases; junction bases not matched to a gene: 5. Germline-derived CDR1 and CDR2 are MNHEY and SMNVEV (reference sequence). CDR3 amino acids: CASSPGLAGYEQYF. CDR3 in DNA: TGTGCCAGCAGTCCGGGACTAGCTGGCTACGAGCAGTACTTC.

The V and J genes are TRBV19 and TRBJ1-5, with D hard to call. The CDR3 is 14 amino acids. Germline V gene sequence: CDR1 LNHDA, CDR2 SQIVND (reference sequence). Trimming removed 3 bases from V and 2 bases from J, with 8 bases in between. DNA of the CDR3: TGTGCCAGTAGTATTGTAGGAGGCAATCAGCCCCAGCATTTT. Translation: CASSIVGGNQPQHF. Variable domain in full (rest from reference TRBV19 and TRBJ1-5): DGGITQSPKYLFRKEGQNVTLSCEQNLNHDAMYWYRQDPGQGLRLIYYSQIVNDFQKGDIAEGYSVSREKKESFPLTVTSAQKNPTAFYLCASSIVGGNQPQHFGDGTRLSIL.

This clone was observed a few times. CDR3 bases: TGTGCCAGCAGTACGCCGACAGACACCGGGGAGCTGTTTTTT. Translated: CASSTPTDTGELFF. This chain uses TRBV6-2 or TRBV6-3 with TRBJ2-2, with a weak D call TRBD1 (5 bases). The CDR3 is 14 amino acids. V lost 5 bases to trimming and J lost 3 bases, with 10 bases between them. Germline values: CDR1 MNHEY, CDR2 SVGEGT.

The V call is TRBV9, the J call TRBJ2-3; either TRBD1 or TRBD2 may fit D (5 bases each). The V end was cut by 1 base, the J end by 3 bases, with 15 bases between. The CDR3 has 16 amino acids. Germline assignment: CDR1 SGDLS and CDR2 YYNGEE. The CDR3 bases are TGTGCCAGCAGCGTATCGTTTGAGGGGCGGACAGATACGCAGTATTTT. It specifies CASSVSFEGRTDTQYF. Filled out from reference TRBV9 and TRBJ2-3, the complete variable domain reads DSGVTQTPKHLITATGQRVTLRCSPRSGDLSVYWYQQSLDQGLQFLIQYYNGEERAKGNILERFSAQQFPDLHSELNLSSLELGDSALYFCASSVSFEGRTDTQYFGPGTRLTVL.

The V gene is TRBV9, the J gene TRBJ1-4; unclear D gene. CDR3 length: 15 residues. With 0 bases removed from V and 5 bases from J, the gap between germline ends came to 11 bases. From germline, CDR1 is SGDLS and CDR2 YYNGEE. DNA of the CDR3: TGTGCCAGCAGCGTAGGATTAGCTGTCAATGAAAAACTGTTTTTT. It is translated as CASSVGLAVNEKLFF.

The genes are TRBV27 and TRBJ1-2; D call uncertain. Germline V gene sequence: CDR1 MNHEY, CDR2 SMNVEV (reference sequence). The CDR3 sequence is 12 residues long. Deletions cut 6 bases from V and 9 bases from J, with 14 bases between. CDR3 DNA: TGTGCCAGCAGAACAACTTACAGCCGCTACACCTTC. Its protein product is CASRTTYSRYTF.

The chain carries TRBV25-1 and TRBJ2-5, with D tentatively TRBD1 (6 bases). Trimming took 7 bases from V and 2 from J, leaving 17 bases between them. Germline V gene sequence: CDR1 MGHDK, CDR2 SYGVNS. This CDR3 region has 15 residues. Written as DNA, the CDR3 is TGTGCCAGCACCCCCAAGAGGGGGATACAAGAGACCCAGTACTTC. Protein sequence: CASTPKRGIQETQYF.

The genes are TRBV28 and TRBJ2-2; D might be TRBD2 (5 bases). V lost 3 bases and J lost 0, with 14 bases in between. The CDR3 runs 17 residues. Germline-derived CDR1 and CDR2 are MDHEN and SYDVKM. CDR3 in amino acids: CASSFPQADANTGELFF. CDR3 DNA: TGTGCCAGCAGTTTCCCCCAAGCGGACGCGAACACCGGGGAGCTGTTTTTT.

The chain is built from TRBV4-1 and TRBJ2-3; D not certain. Germline V gene sequence: CDR1 MGHRA, CDR2 YSYEKL. With 4 bases removed from V and 2 bases from J, the gap between germline ends came to 13 bases. The CDR3 totals 15 residues. CDR3: CASSPGRVTTDTQYF. The DNA of the CDR3 is TGCGCCAGCAGCCCCGGAAGGGTAACCACAGATACGCAGTATTTT.

The chain employs TRBV18 and TRBJ1-1; TRBD1 matches 10 bases. Unmatched junction bases numbered 5, after V lost 4 bases and J lost 3 bases. Germline lookup yields CDR1 KGHSH and CDR2 LQKENI. The CDR3 length is 15 residues. The DNA of the CDR3 is TGTGCCAGCTCACGGACCGACAGGGGGCACACTGAAGCTTTCTTT. Translating gives CASSRTDRGHTEAFF.